Given below is one T cell receptor (beta chain) in context. Researchers divided each subset's genomic DNA evenly across several immunoSEQ plates. The replicate PCRs on unsorted PBMC were given 250 to 300 ng DNA, which is approximately 30,000 T cell genomes. Assay used: immunoSEQ multiplex PCR; TCRdb lists only in-frame clones, some missing. The table includes approximately 470,000 clones, roughly 80% detected once. The sample belongs to a study of shared clonotypes between healthy human individuals. Trimming removed 3 bases at V and 4 bases at J, with 8 bases between. Germline assignment: CDR1 SQVTM and CDR2 ANQGSEA. The length of the CDR3 is 12 residues.

The gene calls are TRBV29-1 and TRBJ2-3; no clear D gene. Sequences were obtained from PBMCs. The receptor's source is a woman in her thirties or forties in good health. Some clones in this sample may be carry-over from other donors' samples. CDR3 coding DNA: TGCAGCGTTGAGCTAGGACCAGATACGCAGTATTTT. It specifies CSVELGPDTQYF.